What follows are 28 T cell receptor beta chains derived from one specimen sequenced in a study of cytomegalovirus exposure and HLA in healthy donors. PCR was performed using 60 Vbeta and 13 Jbeta primers. The repertoire was sequenced with immunoSEQ multiplex PCR; TCRdb's copy has only in-frame clones and lacks some. The table has tens of thousands of clones, 70% to 85% seen once. The sample taken for sequencing was PBMCs. Receptor source: a man between 18 and 35 years old in good health and CMV-seronegative.

Regarding this clone: Within the sample, other DNA sequences also encode this same CDR3. J is TRBJ1-1 and V is TRBV5-1; the D gene is possibly TRBD1 (5 bases). Trimming cost V 5 bases and J 1 base, with 9 bases left between them. The CDR3 covers 13 residues. Germline assignment: CDR1 SGHRS and CDR2 YFSETQ. CDR3 nucleotides: TGCGCCAGCAGGCTTACAGGGAACACTGAAGCTTTCTTT. Protein sequence: CASRLTGNTEAFF. The whole variable domain, remainder taken from reference TRBV5-1 and TRBJ1-1, is KAGVTQTPRYLIKTRGQQVTLSCSPISGHRSVSWYQQTPGQGLQFLFEYFSETQRNKGNFPGRFSGRQFSNSRSEMNVSTLELGDSALYLCASRLTGNTEAFFGQGTRLTVV.

The chain uses TRBV29-1 and TRBJ2-7, with 9 positions matching TRBD1. CDR1 is SQVTM and CDR2 is ANQGSEA in the germline V gene. The V gene end was trimmed by 3 bases and the J gene end by 4 bases; junction bases not matched to a gene: 4. CDR3 length equals 13 residues. As DNA, the CDR3 is TGCAGCGTTGACACCGGGACAGGGTACGAGCAGTACTTC. Translation gives CSVDTGTGYEQYF.

The CDR3 DNA is TGTGCCAGCAGTGACAAGAGCTCCTACAATGAGCAGTTCTTC. Protein product: CASSDKSSYNEQFF. This chain uses TRBV11-3 with TRBJ2-1; no clear D. Germline lookup yields CDR1 SGHNT and CDR2 YENEEA. The CDR3 consists of 14 residues. The V and J ends lost 6 bases and 0 bases respectively, with 9 bases between them.

The chain uses TRBV13 and TRBJ2-7; 10 nucleotides agree with TRBD2. V gave up 2 bases and J gave up 5 bases; unmatched junction bases: 6. This CDR3 contains 15 residues. Germline assignment: CDR1 PRHDT and CDR2 FYEKMQ (reference sequence). CDR3 nucleotides: TGTGCCAGCAGCTTAATCCTAGCGGGAGCCCACGAGCAGTACTTC. Encoded protein: CASSLILAGAHEQYF.

The chain uses TRBV5-4 and TRBJ2-2, with D tentatively TRBD1 (6 bases). The CDR3 consists of 15 residues. CDR1 and CDR2 from the germline V gene are SGHNT and YYREEE (reference sequence). Trimming stripped 4 bases from V and 6 bases from J, with 16 bases between. CDR3 bases: TGTGCCAGCAGCGACCAAACAGGGTCCCCCGGGGAGCTGTTTTTT. Translation gives CASSDQTGSPGELFF.

The chain recombines TRBV5-6 with TRBJ2-1; D is ambiguous. CDR3 length: 13 residues. Germline loops: CDR1 SGHDT, CDR2 YYEEEE. Between the trimmed V and J ends, which lost 4 bases and 6 bases, there was a span of 11 bases. The DNA for the CDR3 is TGTGCCAGCAGCAGAGGCGGCGGCAATGAGCAGTTCTTC. Amino acids: CASSRGGGNEQFF.

This chain uses TRBV15 with TRBJ1-3, with unresolved D. CDR3 length equals 15 residues. Germline CDR1 LNHNV, CDR2 YYDKDF (reference sequence). The V end was cut by 5 bases, the J end by 2 bases, with 13 bases between. CDR3 in DNA: TGTGCCACCAGCTGGGAGAGGACGGCTGGAAACACCATATATTTT. Its translation is CATSWERTAGNTIYF.

This clone was seen a few times. The chain couples TRBV6-1 to TRBJ2-1, with TRBD2 matching over 9 bases. Unmatched junction bases numbered 6, after V lost 1 base and J lost 5 bases. This CDR3 comprises 16 residues. Looked up from germline, CDR1 is MNHNS and CDR2 is SASEGT. The CDR3 loop is CASSEGRLAGHNEQFF. The CDR3 coding sequence is TGTGCCAGCAGTGAAGGGAGGCTAGCGGGGCACAATGAGCAGTTCTTC.

V gene TRBV6-1 combines with J gene TRBJ1-5, with D perhaps TRBD1 (6 bases). V lost 7 bases to trimming and J lost 9 bases, with 16 bases between them. Germline V gene data show CDR1 as MNHNS and CDR2 as SASEGT. This CDR3 is 13 amino acids long. In DNA, the CDR3 is TGTGCCAGCACCTTCAGGGGAGGGAGGCCCCAGCATTTT. Protein sequence: CASTFRGGRPQHF.

The rearrangement links TRBV7-6 to TRBJ2-5, with D uncertain. V lost 7 bases to trimming and J lost 1 base, with 13 bases between them. Germline lookup yields CDR1 SGHVS and CDR2 FNYEAQ. The CDR3 totals 14 residues. The CDR3, as DNA: TGTGCCAGCACCTCGGTCCGCTTCCAAGAGACCCAGTACTTC. Its protein is CASTSVRFQETQYF.

This clone was counted a single time. V is TRBV4-3 and J is TRBJ1-6; 9 nucleotides agree with TRBD1. The CDR3 sequence is 20 residues long. Trimming removed 2 bases from V and 1 base from J; junction bases left unmatched: 12. Germline V gene data show CDR1 as LGHNA and CDR2 as YSLEER. The CDR3 protein is CASSQKTGQTGGSYNSPLHF. The CDR3 coding sequence is TGCGCCAGCAGCCAAAAAACCGGCCAGACAGGGGGATCCTATAATTCACCCCTCCACTTT.

The CDR3 here is CASSLEGDLNTEAFF. CDR3 in DNA: TGTGCCAGCAGTCTAGAGGGGGACCTGAACACTGAAGCTTTCTTT. The rearrangement uses TRBV9 and TRBJ1-1, with D tentatively TRBD1 (6 bases). The CDR3 is 15 residues long. With 5 bases removed from V and 0 bases from J, the gap between germline ends came to 14 bases. Germline assignment: CDR1 SGDLS and CDR2 YYNGEE.

The chain recombines TRBV5-5 with TRBJ2-1; 13 nucleotides match TRBD2. Trimming cost V 5 bases and J 9 bases; bases outside gene matches: 5. The length of the CDR3 is 14 residues. Germline V gene data show CDR1 as SGHKS and CDR2 as YYEKEE (reference sequence). For the CDR3, the DNA is TGTGCCAGCAGAACAGGGACTAGCGGGATTGAGCAGTTCTTC. This encodes CASRTGTSGIEQFF.

V is TRBV29-1 and J is TRBJ2-5; 10 positions agree with TRBD2. V was clipped by 4 bases and J by 5 bases; unmatched bases: 10. Germline V gene lookup returns CDR1 SQVTM and CDR2 ANQGSEA. The CDR3 spans 15 residues. This chain's CDR3 is CSVGVSGRPRETQYF. The DNA for the CDR3 is TGCAGCGTTGGGGTTAGCGGGAGGCCCAGGGAGACCCAGTACTTC.

The chain links TRBV9 to TRBJ2-7; tentatively, D is TRBD2 (6 bases). Trimming shortened V by 4 bases and J by 3 bases, and 14 bases separated the two germline ends. This CDR3 contains 14 residues. Germline values: CDR1 SGDLS, CDR2 YYNGEE. The CDR3: CASSPGREVYEQYF. CDR3 nucleotides: TGTGCCAGCAGCCCGGGGCGGGAAGTCTACGAGCAGTACTTC.

A remark on this clone: Sequence at one end of the junction differs from germline and may be a read error. The chain combines TRBV19 with TRBJ1-2, with D hard to call. This CDR3 spans 11 amino acids. CDR1 is LNHDA, CDR2 SQIVND, per germline (reference sequence). CDR3 residues: CASSSLDRKAF. The CDR3 bases are TGTGCCAGTAGTTCCCTAGACCGGAAAGCCTTC.

The chain is built from TRBV10-3 and TRBJ1-5; D is uncertain. The germline V and J ends were trimmed by 8 bases and 0 bases, with 14 bases remaining between them. The length of the CDR3 is 15 residues. Germline CDR1 is ENHRY and CDR2 is SYGVKD. The CDR3 nucleotides read TGTGCCATCCGGGCATCGGGAGATAGCAATCAGCCCCAGCATTTT. Translation: CAIRASGDSNQPQHF.

The chain has TRBV7-8 and TRBJ1-5, with unresolved D. The V gene lost 0 bases and the J gene lost 3 bases, with 9 bases spanning the gap. The CDR3 has 15 amino acids. Germline CDR1 SGHVS, CDR2 FQNEAQ. The CDR3 loop is CASSLAGQHNQPQHF. Written as DNA, the CDR3 is TGTGCCAGCAGCTTAGCGGGCCAGCACAATCAGCCCCAGCATTTT.

The chain combines TRBV5-1 with TRBJ2-5; D possibly corresponds to TRBD1 (6 bases). V gave up 1 base and J gave up 5 bases, with 12 bases separating them. The CDR3 contains 14 residues. CDR1 is SGHRS, CDR2 YFSETQ, per germline. The CDR3 here is CASSLMGAGETQYF. In DNA form, the CDR3 reads TGCGCCAGCAGCTTGATGGGGGCGGGTGAGACCCAGTACTTC.

This clone was recorded only once. CDR3 amino acids: CAISESVGQPQHF. The CDR3 bases are TGTGCCATCAGTGAGTCGGTCGGGCAGCCCCAGCATTTT. V usage is TRBV10-3 and J usage is TRBJ1-5; no definite D call. Germline loops: CDR1 ENHRY, CDR2 SYGVKD. This CDR3 has 13 residues. The ends were cut back, 0 bases at V and 7 bases at J, with 7 bases in the middle.

With respect to this clone: Other DNA sequences of this sample code for an identical CDR3. The gene calls are TRBV27 and TRBJ1-5; D gene uncertain. The CDR3 is 14 amino acids. Trimming took off 3 bases at V and 1 base at J, with 7 bases between the two ends. Germline CDR1 MNHEY, CDR2 SMNVEV (reference sequence). CDR3 region: CASSLRESNQPQHF. The CDR3 DNA follows: TGTGCCAGCAGTTTGAGGGAAAGCAATCAGCCCCAGCATTTT.

V and J are TRBV9 and TRBJ1-2, with 7 bases fitting TRBD1. The junction had 4 bases not matched to a gene; V was cut back by 4 bases and J by 1 base. Germline V gives CDR1 SGDLS, CDR2 YYNGEE. The CDR3 loop spans 14 amino acids. The CDR3 spells CASSTRQGNYGYTF. The CDR3 DNA reads TGTGCCAGCAGCACCCGACAGGGTAACTATGGCTACACCTTC.

The CDR3 loop is CASSLGLISLLGLNSPLHF. In DNA, the CDR3 is TGTGCCAGCAGCTTAGGTTTGATCTCGCTACTAGGCTTAAATTCACCCCTCCACTTT. The J gene is TRBJ1-6, the V gene TRBV7-8; D not resolved. V was shortened by 1 base and J by 7 bases, with 23 bases between the two germline ends. The CDR3 contains 19 residues. Germline CDR1 reads SGHVS; CDR2 reads FQNEAQ.

This clone was counted a single time. The genes are TRBV5-8 and TRBJ2-5, with TRBD1 identical over 7 bases. Looked up from germline, CDR1 is SGHTS and CDR2 is YDEGEE. Unmatched junction bases numbered 10, after V lost 3 bases and J lost 2 bases. CDR3 length: 16 residues. DNA for the CDR3: TGTGCCAGCAGCTGGGACCGTCACAGGGGACAAGAGACCCAGTACTTC. Translating gives CASSWDRHRGQETQYF.

The rearrangement links TRBV7-6 to TRBJ2-2; D is ambiguous. Per the germline V gene, CDR1 is SGHVS and CDR2 is FNYEAQ. The CDR3 extends over 14 amino acids. V shed 5 bases and J shed 2 bases, with 9 bases lying between them. The chain's CDR3 is CASSPRVNTGELFF. CDR3 sequence (DNA): TGTGCCAGCAGCCCGAGAGTAAACACCGGGGAGCTGTTTTTT.

The CDR3 DNA sequence: TGTGCCAGCAGCTTAGAAATCGGGGAGACCCAGCATTTT. It codes for CASSLEIGETQHF. This chain links TRBV11-2 with TRBJ1-5; D is ambiguous. Trimming stripped 0 bases from V and 11 bases from J, with 11 bases between. Germline lookup yields CDR1 SGHAT and CDR2 FQNNGV. The CDR3 is 13 amino acids.

The CDR3: CASRRSGVAGANVLTF. The CDR3 DNA sequence: TGTGCCAGCAGGCGGAGCGGGGTCGCTGGGGCCAACGTCCTGACTTTC. This chain links TRBV5-6 with TRBJ2-6, with 7 bases lining up with TRBD2. The germline gives CDR1 SGHDT, CDR2 YYEEEE. The CDR3 totals 16 residues. After removal of 5 bases from V and 2 bases from J, the junction contained 7 bases not matched to a gene.

The genes are TRBV19 and TRBJ2-1, with 8 bases that match TRBD1. The CDR3 covers 15 residues. The ends lost 5 bases at V and 4 bases at J; junction bases unmatched: 7. Germline CDR1 reads LNHDA; CDR2 reads SQIVND (reference sequence). The CDR3: CASSSTGGSYNEQFF. The DNA for the CDR3 is TGTGCCAGTAGTTCAACAGGGGGTTCTTACAATGAGCAGTTCTTC. The full variable domain, rest sourced from reference TRBV19 and TRBJ2-1, is DGGITQSPKYLFRKEGQNVTLSCEQNLNHDAMYWYRQDPGQGLRLIYYSQIVNDFQKGDIAEGYSVSREKKESFPLTVTSAQKNPTAFYLCASSSTGGSYNEQFFGPGTRLTVL.